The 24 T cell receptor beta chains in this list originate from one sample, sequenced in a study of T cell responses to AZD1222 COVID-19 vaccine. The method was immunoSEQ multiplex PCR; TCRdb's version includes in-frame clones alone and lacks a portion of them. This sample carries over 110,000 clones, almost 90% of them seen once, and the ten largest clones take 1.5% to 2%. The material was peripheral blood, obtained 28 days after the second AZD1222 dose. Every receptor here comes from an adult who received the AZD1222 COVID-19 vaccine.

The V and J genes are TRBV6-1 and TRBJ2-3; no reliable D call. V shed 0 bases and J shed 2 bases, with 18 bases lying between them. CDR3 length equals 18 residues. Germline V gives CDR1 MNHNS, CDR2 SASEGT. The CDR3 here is CASSEAFRTYSFTDTQYF. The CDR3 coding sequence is TGTGCCAGCAGTGAAGCGTTTCGGACCTACAGCTTCACAGATACGCAGTATTTT.

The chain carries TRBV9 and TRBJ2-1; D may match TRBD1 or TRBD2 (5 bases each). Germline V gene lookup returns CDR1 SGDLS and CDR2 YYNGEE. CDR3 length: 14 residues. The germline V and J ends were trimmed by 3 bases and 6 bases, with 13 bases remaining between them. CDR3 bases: TGTGCCAGCAGCGAAAAGGGGACCCGCAATGAGCAGTTCTTC. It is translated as CASSEKGTRNEQFF.

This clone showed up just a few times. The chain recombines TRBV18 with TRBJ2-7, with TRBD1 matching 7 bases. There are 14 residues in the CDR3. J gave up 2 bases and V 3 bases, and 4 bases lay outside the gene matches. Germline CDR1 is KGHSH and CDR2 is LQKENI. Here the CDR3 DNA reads TGTGCCAGCTCACCCCGGGACAGTCCCTACGAGCAGTACTTC. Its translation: CASSPRDSPYEQYF.

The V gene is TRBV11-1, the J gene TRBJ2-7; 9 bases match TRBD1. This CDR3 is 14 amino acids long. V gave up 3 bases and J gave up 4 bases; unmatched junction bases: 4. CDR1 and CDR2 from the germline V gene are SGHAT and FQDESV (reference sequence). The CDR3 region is CASSLTGGLYEQYF. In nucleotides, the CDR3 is TGTGCCAGCAGCTTGACAGGGGGGTTGTACGAGCAGTACTTC.

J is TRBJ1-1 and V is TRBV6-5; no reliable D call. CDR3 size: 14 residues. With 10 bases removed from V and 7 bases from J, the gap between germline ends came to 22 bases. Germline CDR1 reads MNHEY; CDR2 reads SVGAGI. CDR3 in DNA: TGTGCCACCTTCCGACCGGGGTCCTCGATTGAAGCTTTCTTT. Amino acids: CATFRPGSSIEAFF.

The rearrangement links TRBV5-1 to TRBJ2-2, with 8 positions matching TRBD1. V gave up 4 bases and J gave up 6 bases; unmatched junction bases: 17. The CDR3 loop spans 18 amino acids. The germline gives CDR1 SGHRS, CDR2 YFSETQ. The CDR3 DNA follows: TGCGCCAGCAGCCGGATGGGGCGAGGGCAGGGGGCGTCCGGGGAGCTGTTTTTT. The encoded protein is CASSRMGRGQGASGELFF.

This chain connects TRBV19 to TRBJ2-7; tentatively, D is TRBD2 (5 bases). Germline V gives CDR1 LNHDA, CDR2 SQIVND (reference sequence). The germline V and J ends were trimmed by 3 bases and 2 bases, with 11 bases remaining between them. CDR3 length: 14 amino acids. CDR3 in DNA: TGTGCCAGTAGTATGTCAAGCGGAACCTACGAGCAGTACTTC. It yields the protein CASSMSSGTYEQYF.

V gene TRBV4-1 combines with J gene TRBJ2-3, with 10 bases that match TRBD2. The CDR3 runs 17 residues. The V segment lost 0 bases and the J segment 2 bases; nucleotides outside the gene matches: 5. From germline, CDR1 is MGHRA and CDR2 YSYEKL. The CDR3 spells CASSQEPSGGNTDTQYF. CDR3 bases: TGCGCCAGCAGCCAAGAGCCTAGCGGGGGAAACACAGATACGCAGTATTTT.

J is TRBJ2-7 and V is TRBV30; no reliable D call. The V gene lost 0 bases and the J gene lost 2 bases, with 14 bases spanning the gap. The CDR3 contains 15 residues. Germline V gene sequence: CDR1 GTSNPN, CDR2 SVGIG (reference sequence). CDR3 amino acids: CAWSVPGKAPYEQYF. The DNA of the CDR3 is TGTGCCTGGAGTGTACCCGGCAAAGCCCCCTACGAGCAGTACTTC.

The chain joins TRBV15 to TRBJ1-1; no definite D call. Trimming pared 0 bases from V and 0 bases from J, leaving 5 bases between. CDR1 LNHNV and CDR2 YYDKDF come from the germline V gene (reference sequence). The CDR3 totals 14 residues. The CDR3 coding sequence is TGTGCCACCAGCAGAGATAAGGTGAACACTGAAGCTTTCTTT. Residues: CATSRDKVNTEAFF.

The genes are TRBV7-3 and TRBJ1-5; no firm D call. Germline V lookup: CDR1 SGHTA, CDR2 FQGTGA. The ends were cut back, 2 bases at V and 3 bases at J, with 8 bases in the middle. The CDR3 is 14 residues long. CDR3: CASSLGTHNQPQHF. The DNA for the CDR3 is TGTGCCAGCAGCTTAGGAACACACAATCAGCCCCAGCATTTT.

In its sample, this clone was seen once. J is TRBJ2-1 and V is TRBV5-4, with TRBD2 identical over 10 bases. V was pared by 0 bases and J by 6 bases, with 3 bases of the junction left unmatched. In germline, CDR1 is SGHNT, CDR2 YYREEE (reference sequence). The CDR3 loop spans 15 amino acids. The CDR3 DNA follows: TGTGCCAGCAGCTTGGTTAGCGGGAGGTTCAATGAGCAGTTCTTC. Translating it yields CASSLVSGRFNEQFF.

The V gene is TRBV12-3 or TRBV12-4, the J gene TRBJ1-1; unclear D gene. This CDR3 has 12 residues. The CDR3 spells CAGQGWNTEAFF. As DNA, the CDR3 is TGTGCAGGGCAAGGGTGGAACACTGAAGCTTTCTTT.

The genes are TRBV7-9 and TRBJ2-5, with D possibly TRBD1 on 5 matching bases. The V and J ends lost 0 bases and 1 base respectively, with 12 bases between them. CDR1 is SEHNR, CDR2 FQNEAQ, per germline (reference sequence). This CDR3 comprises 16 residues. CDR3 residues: CASSLAVGATQETQYF. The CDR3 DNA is TGTGCCAGCAGCTTAGCGGTAGGGGCGACCCAAGAGACCCAGTACTTC.

CDR3 residues: CASSLEWTANTGELFF. Here the CDR3 DNA reads TGTGCCAGCAGCTTAGAATGGACGGCGAACACCGGGGAGCTGTTTTTT. This rearrangement joins TRBV7-8 to TRBJ2-2; D is ambiguous. Germline CDR1 SGHVS, CDR2 FQNEAQ. This CDR3 has 16 residues. The ends were cut back, 1 base at V and 0 bases at J, with 9 bases in the middle.

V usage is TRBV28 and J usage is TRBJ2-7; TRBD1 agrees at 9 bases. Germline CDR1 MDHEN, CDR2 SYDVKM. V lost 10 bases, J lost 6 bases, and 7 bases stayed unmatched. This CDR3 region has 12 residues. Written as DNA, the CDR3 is TGTGCCACCGGGACAGGGAGACCCGAGCAGTACGTC. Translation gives CATGTGRPEQYV.

CDR3: CASSYVGSSTDTQYF. Here the CDR3 DNA reads TGTGCCAGCAGTTATGTGGGATCTAGCACAGATACGCAGTATTTT. The chain recombines TRBV6-5 with TRBJ2-3; no definite D call. V lost 3 bases, J lost 0 bases, and 10 bases lay in between. CDR1 and CDR2 (germline): MNHEY, SVGAGI. This CDR3 region has 15 residues.

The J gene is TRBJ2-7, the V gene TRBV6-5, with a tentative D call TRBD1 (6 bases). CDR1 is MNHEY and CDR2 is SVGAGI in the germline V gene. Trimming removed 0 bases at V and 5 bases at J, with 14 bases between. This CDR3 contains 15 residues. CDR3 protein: CASSYSVQGIDEQYF. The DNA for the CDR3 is TGTGCCAGCAGTTACTCGGTCCAGGGGATCGACGAGCAGTACTTC.

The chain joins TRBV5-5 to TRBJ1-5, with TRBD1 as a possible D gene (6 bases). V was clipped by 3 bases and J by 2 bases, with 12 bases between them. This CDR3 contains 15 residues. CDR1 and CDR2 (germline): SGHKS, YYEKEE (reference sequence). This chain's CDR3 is CASSSGAYGNQPQHF. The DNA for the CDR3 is TGTGCCAGCAGCTCGGGGGCGTACGGCAATCAGCCCCAGCATTTT.

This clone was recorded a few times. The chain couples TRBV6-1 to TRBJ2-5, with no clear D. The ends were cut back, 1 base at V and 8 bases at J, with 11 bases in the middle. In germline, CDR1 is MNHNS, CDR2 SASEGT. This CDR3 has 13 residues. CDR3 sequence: CASSEEGRATQYF. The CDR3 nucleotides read TGTGCCAGCAGTGAAGAGGGTAGAGCCACCCAGTACTTC.

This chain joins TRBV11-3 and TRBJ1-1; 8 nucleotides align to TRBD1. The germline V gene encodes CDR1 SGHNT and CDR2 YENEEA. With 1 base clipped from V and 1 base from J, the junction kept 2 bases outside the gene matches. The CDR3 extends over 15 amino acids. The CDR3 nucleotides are TGTGCCAGCAGCTTAGCCGACAGGGGGAACACTGAAGCTTTCTTT. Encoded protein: CASSLADRGNTEAFF.

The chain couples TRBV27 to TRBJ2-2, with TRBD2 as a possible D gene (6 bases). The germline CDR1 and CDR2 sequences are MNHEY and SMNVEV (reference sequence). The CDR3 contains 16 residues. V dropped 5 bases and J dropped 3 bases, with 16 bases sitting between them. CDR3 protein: CASSPLPGVDTGELFF. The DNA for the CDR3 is TGTGCCAGCAGTCCACTCCCGGGAGTGGACACCGGGGAGCTGTTTTTT.

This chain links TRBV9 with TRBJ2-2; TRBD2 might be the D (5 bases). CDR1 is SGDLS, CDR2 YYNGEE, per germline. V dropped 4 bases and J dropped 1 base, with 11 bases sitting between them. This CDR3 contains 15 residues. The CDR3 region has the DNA TGTGCCAGCAGCCCCCGGACTCTGAACACCGGGGAGCTGTTTTTT. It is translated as CASSPRTLNTGELFF. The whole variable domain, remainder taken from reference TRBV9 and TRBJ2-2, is DSGVTQTPKHLITATGQRVTLRCSPRSGDLSVYWYQQSLDQGLQFLIQYYNGEERAKGNILERFSAQQFPDLHSELNLSSLELGDSALYFCASSPRTLNTGELFFGEGSRLTVL.

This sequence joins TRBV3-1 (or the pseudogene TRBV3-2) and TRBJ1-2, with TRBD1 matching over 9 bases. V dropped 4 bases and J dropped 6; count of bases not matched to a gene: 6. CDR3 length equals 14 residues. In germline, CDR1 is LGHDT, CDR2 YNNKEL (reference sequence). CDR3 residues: CASSLGQGNNGYTF. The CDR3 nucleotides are TGTGCCAGCAGCCTGGGACAGGGCAACAATGGCTACACCTTC.